The rows below give T cell receptor beta chains drawn from one sample of a study of cytomegalovirus exposure and HLA in healthy donors. TCRdb keeps only in-frame clones here, not all; method: immunoSEQ multiplex PCR. The sample includes around 140,000 clones, 75% to 85% of them seen just once. The sequencing sample was made of PBMCs. All receptors derive from a female donor in good health and CMV-seropositive. CDR3s include the opening cysteine and the closing phenylalanine or tryptophan. D genes are given only for firm matches. The size field is filled for only some rows; it gives once, few, many or a size class.

v_call: TRBV6-1
d_call: .
j_call: TRBJ2-1
clone_size: .
cdr3_nt: TGTGCCAGCAGTGAAGAGGGGGGGCCGAGGTACAATGAGCAGTTCTTC
cdr3_aa: CASSEEGGPRYNEQFF

v_call: TRBV9
d_call: .
j_call: TRBJ2-3
clone_size: once
cdr3_nt: TGTGCCAGCAGCGTAGGGCTAGCCGCAGATACGCAGTATTTT
cdr3_aa: CASSVGLAADTQYF

v_call: TRBV7-9
d_call: TRBD2
j_call: TRBJ2-1
clone_size: .
cdr3_nt: TGTGCCAGCAGCCCCCCGGGACTAGCGATGAATGAGCAGTTCTTC
cdr3_aa: CASSPPGLAMNEQFF

v_call: TRBV15
d_call: TRBD1
j_call: TRBJ1-1
clone_size: .
cdr3_nt: TGTGCCACTGCTGACAGGGGTATCTCTGAAGCTTTCTTT
cdr3_aa: CATADRGISEAFF

v_call: TRBV30
d_call: .
j_call: TRBJ1-1
clone_size: .
cdr3_nt: TGTGCCTGGCTGGGACAACAGAACACTGAAGCTTTCTTT
cdr3_aa: CAWLGQQNTEAFF

v_call: TRBV25-1
d_call: .
j_call: TRBJ1-2
clone_size: .
cdr3_nt: TGTGCCAGCAGTGAATTTCGGTCGGATGGCTACACCTTC
cdr3_aa: CASSEFRSDGYTF

v_call: TRBV7-2
d_call: .
j_call: TRBJ2-6
clone_size: .
cdr3_nt: TGTGCCAGCAGCTTTACAGGGTCTGGGGCCAACGTCCTGACTTTC
cdr3_aa: CASSFTGSGANVLTF

v_call: TRBV19
d_call: TRBD1
j_call: TRBJ1-5
clone_size: .
cdr3_nt: TGTGCCAGTAGTAGTTTCTGGGACAGAGGCAATCAGCCCCAGCATTTT
cdr3_aa: CASSSFWDRGNQPQHF

v_call: TRBV5-1
d_call: .
j_call: TRBJ1-6
clone_size: .
cdr3_nt: TGCGCCAGCAGCCACAGAGAGAACTCCTATAATTCACCCCTCCACTTT
cdr3_aa: CASSHRENSYNSPLHF

v_call: TRBV29-1
d_call: .
j_call: TRBJ1-1
clone_size: .
cdr3_nt: TGCAGCGCCGGTGGACACAACACTGAAGCTTTCTTT
cdr3_aa: CSAGGHNTEAFF

v_call: TRBV27
d_call: .
j_call: TRBJ2-6
clone_size: once
cdr3_nt: TGTGCCAGCAGTTTAGGACTCTCTGGGGCCAACGTCCTGACTTTC
cdr3_aa: CASSLGLSGANVLTF

v_call: TRBV5-4
d_call: .
j_call: TRBJ1-1
clone_size: .
cdr3_nt: TGTGCCAGCAGCCCGCGCCGGACAGAAAACACTGAAGCTTTCTTT
cdr3_aa: CASSPRRTENTEAFF

v_call: TRBV6-1
d_call: TRBD1
j_call: TRBJ2-2
clone_size: .
cdr3_nt: TGTGCCAGCAGGAGACAGGGGGCGAACACCGGGGAGCTGTTTTTT
cdr3_aa: CASRRQGANTGELFF

v_call: TRBV28
d_call: TRBD2
j_call: TRBJ2-3
clone_size: few
cdr3_nt: TGTGCCAGCAGTTTCTCGCGGGGGGGCACAGATACGCAGTATTTT
cdr3_aa: CASSFSRGGTDTQYF

v_call: TRBV18
d_call: .
j_call: TRBJ1-4
clone_size: .
cdr3_nt: TGTGCCAGCTCACCATCCAGGAATGAAAAACTGTTTTTT
cdr3_aa: CASSPSRNEKLFF

v_call: TRBV9
d_call: .
j_call: TRBJ2-4
clone_size: .
cdr3_nt: TGTGCCAGCAGCGTAGGGGACTCCGCCAAAAACATTCAGTACTTC
cdr3_aa: CASSVGDSAKNIQYF

v_call: TRBV2
d_call: .
j_call: TRBJ2-2
clone_size: .
cdr3_nt: TGTGCCAGCAGTGAGTCTAGTGGGGCTTGGGAGCTGTTTTTT
cdr3_aa: CASSESSGAWELFF

v_call: TRBV7-9
d_call: .
j_call: TRBJ1-4
clone_size: .
cdr3_nt: TGTGCCAGCAAAATGGGGCCCAATGAAAAACTGTTTTTT
cdr3_aa: CASKMGPNEKLFF

v_call: TRBV6-7
d_call: TRBD1
j_call: TRBJ2-1
clone_size: .
cdr3_nt: TGTGCCAGCAGAGACAGGGGAGAGGGGGGAAACTACAATGAGCAGTTCTTC
cdr3_aa: CASRDRGEGGNYNEQFF

v_call: TRBV29-1
d_call: .
j_call: TRBJ1-5
clone_size: .
cdr3_nt: TGCAGCGTTGCCTATTACGATAATCAGCCCCAGCATTTT
cdr3_aa: CSVAYYDNQPQHF

v_call: TRBV29-1
d_call: TRBD1
j_call: TRBJ1-2
clone_size: .
cdr3_nt: TGCAGCGCTCAACAGGGGCCGAGCGGCTATGGCTACACCTTC
cdr3_aa: CSAQQGPSGYGYTF

v_call: TRBV7-9
d_call: TRBD2
j_call: TRBJ2-1
clone_size: .
cdr3_nt: TGTGCCAGCAGCTCCGGACTAGCGGTGTACAATGAGCAGTTCTTC
cdr3_aa: CASSSGLAVYNEQFF

v_call: TRBV19
d_call: .
j_call: TRBJ1-1
clone_size: .
cdr3_nt: TGTGCCAGTAGTATCCAGACAGGCCCAGCTTTCTTT
cdr3_aa: CASSIQTGPAFF

v_call: TRBV5-6
d_call: TRBD1
j_call: TRBJ1-1
clone_size: .
cdr3_nt: TGTGCCAGCAGCTTTGAGGGGGCCGTTGAAGCTTTCTTT
cdr3_aa: CASSFEGAVEAFF

v_call: TRBV7-2
d_call: .
j_call: TRBJ2-1
clone_size: .
cdr3_nt: TGTGCCAGCAGTCCTCAGGGGCGGGGGTCCTACAATGAGCAGTTCTTC
cdr3_aa: CASSPQGRGSYNEQFF

v_call: TRBV2
d_call: TRBD1
j_call: TRBJ1-1
clone_size: .
cdr3_nt: TGTGCCAGCAGTGAAGCGCCGGGACAGGGAGCGACTGAAGCTTTCTTT
cdr3_aa: CASSEAPGQGATEAFF

v_call: TRBV30
d_call: .
j_call: TRBJ1-2
clone_size: .
cdr3_nt: TGTGCCTGGAGTCCGCGGACAGAACTCCCTGGCTACACCTTC
cdr3_aa: CAWSPRTELPGYTF

v_call: TRBV7-3
d_call: TRBD2
j_call: TRBJ2-7
clone_size: .
cdr3_nt: TGTGCCAGCAGCCCGACTAGCGGGACTATGAGCGAGCAGTACTTC
cdr3_aa: CASSPTSGTMSEQYF